A single sample is the source of the 21 T cell receptor beta chains below, sequenced in a study of blood T cell repertoires in COVID-19. Here immunoSEQ multiplex PCR was the method, and the copy in TCRdb shows in-frame clones only, minus some. The sample yields roughly 140,000 clones, over 75% seen once. Sequenced: peripheral blood. The receptors shown here come from a man aged 50 or older with acute or convalescent COVID-19.

This clone came up once. The rearrangement uses TRBV6-6 and TRBJ2-2, with TRBD2 matching 10 bases. This CDR3 is built from 15 residues. From germline, CDR1 is MNHNY and CDR2 SVGAGI (reference sequence). V gave up 6 bases and J gave up 0 bases; unmatched junction bases: 1. The CDR3 DNA reads TGTGCCAGCAGCCTAGCGGGGGCGAACACCGGGGAGCTGTTTTTT. This gives the protein CASSLAGANTGELFF.

This clone was seen only a few times. The chain uses TRBV5-1 and TRBJ1-2, with D unclear. The V end lost 4 bases, the J end lost 13 bases, and 20 bases lay between the germline ends. Per germline, CDR1 SGHRS and CDR2 YFSETQ. The CDR3 totals 13 residues. The CDR3: CASSPFRRADPTF. DNA of the CDR3: TGCGCCAGCAGCCCCTTCCGGCGGGCGGACCCCACCTTC.

In the case of this clone: Germline is not matched at one junction end, which may reflect a read error. The V call is TRBV7-7, the J call TRBJ2-6; D not resolved. The CDR3 is 15 residues long. Germline loops: CDR1 SSHAT, CDR2 FNYEAQ (reference sequence). For the CDR3, the DNA is TGTGCTAGCAGCCCGCAACTCTCTGGGGCCAACGTCCTGACTTTC. Amino acid sequence: CASSPQLSGANVLTF.

The chain has TRBV10-2 and TRBJ2-7; D might be TRBD1 (6 bases). Trimming cost V 3 bases and J 3 bases, with 9 bases left between them. The CDR3 is made up of 13 amino acids. Germline CDR1 is WSHSY and CDR2 is SAAADI. The CDR3 nucleotides are TGCGCCAGCAGTGATGGACAGATCTACGAGCAGTACTTC. Residues: CASSDGQIYEQYF.

The chain recombines TRBV25-1 with TRBJ2-1; TRBD1 agrees at 8 bases. The CDR3 has 15 amino acids. The trim removed 3 bases at V and 6 bases at J, leaving 7 bases unmatched. Germline lookup yields CDR1 MGHDK and CDR2 SYGVNS. CDR3 protein: CASSDGTGKFNEQFF. CDR3 DNA sequence: TGTGCCAGCAGTGACGGGACAGGAAAGTTCAATGAGCAGTTCTTC.

This clone was seen just once. The chain recombines TRBV18 with TRBJ2-7; the D gene is possibly TRBD2 (5 bases). The CDR3 spans 17 residues. Germline V CDR1 and CDR2: KGHSH, LQKENI. Trimming cost V 2 bases and J 1 base, with 18 bases left between them. The CDR3 sequence: CASSPDTFGRGSYEQYF. For the CDR3, the DNA is TGTGCCAGCTCACCAGATACGTTTGGTCGGGGTTCCTACGAGCAGTACTTC.

The CDR3 reads CASSSQGGGGNTIYF. For the CDR3, the DNA is TGTGCCAGCAGTTCCCAGGGAGGGGGAGGAAACACCATATATTTT. V usage is TRBV28 and J usage is TRBJ1-3; D possibly corresponds to TRBD1 (6 bases). V was shortened by 4 bases and J by 4 bases, with 14 bases between the two germline ends. The CDR3 is made up of 15 amino acids. The germline V gene has CDR1 MDHEN and CDR2 SYDVKM. Variable domain in full (rest from reference TRBV28 and TRBJ1-3): DVKVTQSSRYLVKRTGEKVFLECVQDMDHENMFWYRQDPGLGLRLIYFSYDVKMKEKGDIPEGYSVSREKKERFSLILESASTNQTSMYLCASSSQGGGGNTIYFGEGSWLTVV.

The CDR3 DNA follows: TGTGCCATCAGGGACCAGCGGGGGAGCGGGGTTACGCAGTATTTT. Its protein is CAIRDQRGSGVTQYF. V is TRBV10-3 and J is TRBJ2-3; TRBD2 matches 8 bases. Trimming at V came to 6 bases and at J to 8 bases, leaving 13 bases not matched to a gene. The CDR3 runs 15 residues. Germline V CDR1 and CDR2: ENHRY, SYGVKD.

This clone was counted a single time. The genes are TRBV6-4 and TRBJ1-4, with no clear D. The ends were cut back, 6 bases at V and 0 bases at J, with 8 bases in the middle. This CDR3 has 14 amino acids. Germline-derived CDR1 and CDR2 are MRHNA and SNTAGT. The CDR3 sequence is CASSREATNEKLFF. The CDR3 DNA sequence: TGTGCCAGCAGCCGAGAGGCAACTAATGAAAAACTGTTTTTT.

The chain combines TRBV7-2 with TRBJ1-1, with D unclear. The CDR3 runs to 12 residues. V gave up 0 bases and J gave up 7 bases, with 6 bases separating them. CDR1 and CDR2 from the germline V gene are SGHTA and FQGNSA. CDR3 amino acids: CASSLAYNEAFF. CDR3 DNA: TGTGCCAGCAGCTTAGCGTATAATGAAGCTTTCTTT.

J is TRBJ2-7 and V is TRBV7-9; D is possibly TRBD1 (6 bases). This CDR3 has 16 residues. The V end lost 5 bases, the J end lost 2 bases, and 19 bases lay between the germline ends. CDR1 and CDR2 from the germline V gene are SEHNR and FQNEAQ (reference sequence). CDR3 coding DNA: TGTGCCAGCAGCGATTCCCCAACGACAGGAACCTACGAGCAGTACTTC. Its translation is CASSDSPTTGTYEQYF.

The CDR3 reads CASITSGGAFDLSTTDTQYF. The CDR3 DNA sequence: TGTGCCAGCATAACTAGCGGGGGGGCCTTTGATCTTAGTACCACAGATACGCAGTATTTT. V usage is TRBV5-5 and J usage is TRBJ2-3; 13 bases fit TRBD2. Germline V gene data show CDR1 as SGHKS and CDR2 as YYEKEE (reference sequence). The CDR3 consists of 20 residues. The V and J ends lost 6 bases and 2 bases, in that order; junction bases with no gene match: 18.

In DNA form, the CDR3 reads TGTGCCATCAGTGGAGGGGGGGGAAGATCCTACGAGCAGTACTTC. This translates into CAISGGGGRSYEQYF. The chain joins TRBV10-3 to TRBJ2-7, with D perhaps TRBD2 (7 bases). The CDR3 extends over 15 amino acids. Per the germline V gene, CDR1 is ENHRY and CDR2 is SYGVKD. V was cut by 4 bases and J by 1 base, with 14 bases left in between.

DNA for the CDR3: TGCGCCAGCAGCTTGGCCGCGGGAGTCACCTACAATGAGCAGTTCTTC. Translated: CASSLAAGVTYNEQFF. The chain combines TRBV5-1 with TRBJ2-1; 7 bases align to TRBD2. The V gene's germline CDR1 is SGHRS and CDR2 YFSETQ. Trimming cost V 0 bases and J 2 bases; bases outside gene matches: 5. The CDR3 runs to 16 residues.

The CDR3 bases are TGTGCCAGCAGCCAAACCCGACTTAAAAAACTGTTTTTT. It translates to CASSQTRLKKLFF. The chain carries TRBV14 and TRBJ1-4; D ambiguous. The CDR3 is 13 amino acids. V gave up 2 bases and J gave up 9 bases, with 10 bases separating them. The germline V gene encodes CDR1 SGHDN and CDR2 FVKESK.

J is TRBJ1-6 and V is TRBV11-1; D might be TRBD1 (5 bases). Germline V gene lookup returns CDR1 SGHAT and CDR2 FQDESV (reference sequence). The CDR3 consists of 12 residues. The V and J ends lost 1 base and 13 bases respectively, with 8 bases between them. The DNA of the CDR3 is TGTGCCAGCAGCTTAGAGGAGGGGCCCCTCCACTTT. Its translation: CASSLEEGPLHF.

The rearrangement joins TRBV6-4 to TRBJ1-2; 7 bases are a match to TRBD1. V lost 2 bases, J lost 6 bases, and 15 bases stayed unmatched. This CDR3 has 17 amino acids. Germline CDR1 and CDR2: MRHNA and SNTAGT. In DNA, the CDR3 is TGTGCCAGCAGTGACCAGAGAGATGGAGGGGGCGCAAATGGCTACACCTTC. Translating gives CASSDQRDGGGANGYTF.

The genes are TRBV7-3 and TRBJ2-1; 9 bases fit TRBD2. V was pared by 4 bases and J by 10 bases, with 11 bases of the junction left unmatched. The CDR3 spans 15 residues. CDR1 and CDR2 (germline): SGHTA, FQGTGA. The CDR3 here is CASSSHPSGVEEQFF. The CDR3 DNA follows: TGTGCCAGCAGCTCCCACCCTAGCGGGGTAGAGGAGCAGTTCTTC.

The CDR3: CASLTAWMNTEAFF. CDR3 nucleotides: TGTGCCAGCCTGACAGCTTGGATGAACACTGAAGCTTTCTTT. The gene calls are TRBV6-5 and TRBJ1-1; D is possibly TRBD1 (5 bases). Germline assignment: CDR1 MNHEY and CDR2 SVGAGI. With 8 bases removed from V and 0 bases from J, the gap between germline ends came to 13 bases. CDR3 length equals 14 residues.

A few counts support this clone. The V gene is TRBV6-6, the J gene TRBJ1-4; the match to TRBD1 covers 8 bases. Per the germline V gene, CDR1 is MNHNY and CDR2 is SVGAGI (reference sequence). With 10 bases clipped from V and 7 bases from J, the junction kept 11 bases outside the gene matches. The CDR3 extends over 14 amino acids. CDR3 loop: CAIKAGGAPEKLFF. The DNA for the CDR3 is TGTGCCATCAAAGCAGGGGGCGCCCCTGAAAAACTGTTTTTT.

This chain uses TRBV18 with TRBJ2-7; TRBD1 might be the D (6 bases). V lost 5 bases, J lost 2 bases, and 16 bases lay in between. CDR3 length: 15 amino acids. Germline loops: CDR1 KGHSH, CDR2 LQKENI. The CDR3 protein is CASSTGSTGPYEQYF. The CDR3 bases are TGTGCCAGCTCAACAGGTTCGACAGGACCCTACGAGCAGTACTTC.